The entry below describes one TCR beta chain. These data are taken from a study of blood T cell repertoires in COVID-19. Authors' analysis steps: Amplification of reference gene primers was used by the study to estimate nucleated cell counts. TCRdb keeps only in-frame clones here, not all; method: immunoSEQ multiplex PCR. Clone size and V and J calls were adopted from that table, with D and trimming inferred from the DNA. Among 80,000 to 100,000 clones listed, approximately 81% were seen once. The CDR3 runs to 15 residues. Germline V CDR1 and CDR2: SGHTA, FQGNSA. With 5 bases removed from V and 7 bases from J, the gap between germline ends came to 18 bases.

This sequence originates from a man in his sixties with acute or convalescent COVID-19. The chain carries TRBV7-2 and TRBJ1-5, with D possibly being TRBD1 (6 bases). The specimen sequenced was peripheral blood. The CDR3 sequence is CASSPGELRSQPQHF. CDR3 nucleotide sequence: TGTGCCAGCAGCCCAGGGGAACTTCGGTCGCAGCCCCAGCATTTT. Variable domain in full (rest from reference TRBV7-2 and TRBJ1-5): GAGVSQSPSNKVTEKGKDVELRCDPISGHTALYWYRQSLGQGLEFLIYFQGNSAPDKSGLPSDRFSAERTGGSVSTLTIQRTQQEDSAVYLCASSPGELRSQPQHFGDGTRLSIL.